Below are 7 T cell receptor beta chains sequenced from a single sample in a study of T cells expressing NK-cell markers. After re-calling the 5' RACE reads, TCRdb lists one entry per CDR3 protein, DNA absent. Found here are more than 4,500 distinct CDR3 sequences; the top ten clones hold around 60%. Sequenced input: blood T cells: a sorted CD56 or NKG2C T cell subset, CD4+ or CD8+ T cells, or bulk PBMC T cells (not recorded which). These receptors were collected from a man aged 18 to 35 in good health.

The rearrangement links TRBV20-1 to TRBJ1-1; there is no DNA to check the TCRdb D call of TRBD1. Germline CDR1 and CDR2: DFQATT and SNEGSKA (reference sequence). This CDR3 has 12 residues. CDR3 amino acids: CSARATDTEAFF.

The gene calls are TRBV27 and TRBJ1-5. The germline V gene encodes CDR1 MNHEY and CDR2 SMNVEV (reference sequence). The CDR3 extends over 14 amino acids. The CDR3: CASSPEDSNQPQHF.

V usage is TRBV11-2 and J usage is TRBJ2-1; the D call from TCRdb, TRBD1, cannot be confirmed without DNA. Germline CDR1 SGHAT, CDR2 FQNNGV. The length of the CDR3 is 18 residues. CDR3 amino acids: CASSLVGKGAVSYNEQFF.

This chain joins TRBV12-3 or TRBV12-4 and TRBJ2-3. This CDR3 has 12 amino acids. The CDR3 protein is CASSQGLDTQYF.

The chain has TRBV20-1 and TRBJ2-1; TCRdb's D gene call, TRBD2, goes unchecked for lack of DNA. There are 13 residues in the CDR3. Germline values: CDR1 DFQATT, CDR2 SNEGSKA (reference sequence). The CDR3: CSRLAGGSGEQFF.

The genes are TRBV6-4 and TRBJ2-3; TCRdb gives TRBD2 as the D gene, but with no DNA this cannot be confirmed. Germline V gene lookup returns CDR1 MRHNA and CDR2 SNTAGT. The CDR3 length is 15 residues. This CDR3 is CASSDLAGARDTQYF.

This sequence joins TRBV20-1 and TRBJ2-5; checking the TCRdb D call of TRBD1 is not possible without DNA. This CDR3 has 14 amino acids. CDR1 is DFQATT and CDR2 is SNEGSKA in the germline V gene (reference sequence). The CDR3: CSASATHGEETQYF.